The clone carrying this T cell receptor beta chain was recorded a few times. The antigen remains unidentified. This sample stems from a study of beta chain features in type 1 diabetes. General study findings and limits: Significant though moderate, a shortening of TCRB CDR3s appeared in all four CD4+ subsets of Type 1 diabetes patients.

V was pared by 2 bases and J by 0 bases, with 10 bases between. This CDR3 is 15 amino acids long. CDR1 is MGHDK, CDR2 SYGVNS, per germline. The study reverse transcribed the entire isolated RNA, so it sequenced expressed TCRB transcripts. Libraries were prepared by immunoSEQ multiplex PCR; TCRdb keeps only in-frame clonotypes and omits some of them. Counted here are about 120,000 clones, 16% occurring once; the ten biggest clones make up 2% to 2.5%. The sequencing sample was made of central memory CD4+ T cells from blood. The TCR sequence derives from a man aged 30 to 39 with type 1 diabetes. The chain links TRBV25-1 to TRBJ1-1; D not resolved. The CDR3 DNA follows: TGTGCCAGCAGTGAAGTACAGTCCATGAACACTGAAGCTTTCTTT. Translating gives CASSEVQSMNTEAFF.